This T cell receptor beta chain was obtained from a study of T cells after yellow fever vaccination. Study-level information: When fractions had low cell numbers, they were prepared with SMART-Seq v4 Ultra Low Input.

Losses at the gene ends were 4 bases for V and 6 bases for J; bases not matched to a gene: 8. This CDR3 comprises 14 residues. Germline V gene lookup returns CDR1 DFQATT and CDR2 SNEGSKA (reference sequence). This clonotype was seen just once. Its target is not known. 5'RACE template switching added a universal primer site and UMIs to TCR cDNA. TCRdb re-called the 5' RACE reads with MiXCR, one entry per CDR3 protein. The top ten hold 2.5% to 4% of the sample, which has about 260,000 distinct CDR3 sequences, roughly 5.6% seen once. Points from the study as a whole: A small share of clonotypes appeared in both CD4 and CD8 compartments. A weaker but faster secondary response was observed, peaking on day 5 versus 15.

The sequence came from a man aged 18-30 years who received the YFV17D yellow fever vaccine. Here the sequenced sample was CD4+ T cells sorted from PBMCs, taken on the day of the yellow fever booster vaccination. The chain employs TRBV20-1 and TRBJ2-3; 9 nucleotides line up with TRBD2. This CDR3 reads CSATLAGAQDTQYF. In DNA form, the CDR3 reads TGCAGTGCTACATTAGCGGGGGCTCAGGATACGCAGTATTTT.